These T cell receptor beta chains were read from a single sample in a study of T-cell reconstitution after alpha-beta-depleted transplantation in children. TCRdb ran MiXCR on the PCR reads and lists one entry per CDR3 protein. The sample holds 500,000 to 750,000 distinct CDR3 sequences, under 15% seen once. This specimen consisted of PBMCs, mostly from graft donor cells, obtained 360 days after TCRalphabeta/CD19-depleted stem cell transplant. Source of these receptors: a male patient younger than 18 who had a stem cell transplant for acute myeloid leukemia, so the T cells may come from the graft donor. CDR3s include the opening cysteine and the closing phenylalanine or tryptophan. A D gene is named only where the DNA matches it firmly. Only some rows state a clone size, as once, few, many or a class for expanded clones.

J: TRBJ2-2
V: TRBV6-1
size: -
length: 14
D: -
CDR3: CASSGYRVPGELFF
DNA: TGTGCCAGCAGTGGATACAGGGTCCCCGGGGAGCTGTTTTTT

J: TRBJ2-1
V: TRBV27
size: few
length: 16
D: TRBD2
CDR3: CASSLLGLADHNEQFF
DNA: TGTGCCAGCAGTCTCCTGGGACTAGCGGACCACAATGAGCAGTTCTTC

J: TRBJ2-3
V: TRBV5-8
size: -
length: 17
D: TRBD2
CDR3: CASSFHSSGRRADTQYF
DNA: TGTGCCAGCAGCTTCCACTCTAGCGGGAGGCGAGCAGATACGCAGTATTTT

J: TRBJ2-3
V: TRBV7-9
size: few
length: 15
D: -
CDR3: CASSLNGLPTDTQYF
DNA: TGTGCCAGCAGCTTAAATGGGCTGCCCACAGATACGCAGTATTTT

J: TRBJ2-1
V: TRBV7-2
size: many
length: 17
D: TRBD2
CDR3: CASSLGLAGLPYNEQFF
DNA: TGTGCCAGCAGTTTAGGACTAGCGGGACTACCCTACAATGAGCAGTTCTTC

J: TRBJ2-1
V: TRBV5-1
size: -
length: 14
D: -
CDR3: CASSGGTPGNEQFF
DNA: TGCGCCAGCAGCGGCGGGACTCCTGGGAATGAGCAGTTCTTC

J: TRBJ1-5
V: TRBV28
size: -
length: 12
D: -
CDR3: CASSPGFQPQHF
DNA: TGTGCCAGCAGTCCAGGGTTTCAGCCCCAGCATTTT

J: TRBJ2-2
V: TRBV28
size: many
length: 14
D: -
CDR3: CASFQSGRTGELFF
DNA: TGTGCCAGCTTCCAGTCTGGGAGAACCGGGGAGCTGTTTTTT

J: TRBJ2-1
V: TRBV7-9
size: many
length: 15
D: -
CDR3: CASTFSLLSYNEQFF
DNA: TGTGCCAGCACCTTTTCCCTGCTCTCCTACAATGAGCAGTTCTTC

J: TRBJ2-7
V: TRBV6-5
size: -
length: 15
D: TRBD2
CDR3: CASSYSRRGAYEQYF
DNA: TGTGCCAGCAGTTACTCGAGGCGGGGGGCCTACGAGCAGTACTTC

J: TRBJ2-7
V: TRBV9
size: -
length: 14
D: -
CDR3: CASSRDGVSYEQYF
DNA: TGTGCCAGCAGCAGGGATGGGGTCTCCTACGAGCAGTACTTC

J: TRBJ2-3
V: TRBV6-2/TRBV6-3
size: few
length: 16
D: TRBD2
CDR3: CASSPRIAGMVDTQYF
DNA: TGTGCCAGCAGCCCCCGGATAGCGGGAATGGTAGATACGCAGTATTTT

J: TRBJ1-6
V: TRBV11-2
size: -
length: 13
D: -
CDR3: CASSTVTNSPLHF
DNA: TGTGCCAGCAGCACGGTCACTAATTCACCCCTCCACTTT

J: TRBJ2-3
V: TRBV4-3
size: few
length: 16
D: TRBD2
CDR3: CASSQDPPGGADTQYF
DNA: TGCGCCAGCAGCCAAGACCCGCCTGGGGGGGCAGATACGCAGTATTTT

J: TRBJ2-1
V: TRBV28
size: -
length: 17
D: -
CDR3: CASSLFRWGGREIEQFF
DNA: TGTGCCAGCAGTTTATTTAGATGGGGGGGGCGGGAGATTGAGCAGTTCTTC

J: TRBJ2-7
V: TRBV5-1
size: few
length: 13
D: -
CDR3: CASTSQGIYEQYF
DNA: TGCGCCAGCACTTCACAGGGTATCTACGAGCAGTACTTC

J: TRBJ2-4
V: TRBV7-2
size: -
length: 15
D: -
CDR3: CASSLESVARNIQYF
DNA: TGTGCCAGCAGCTTAGAAAGTGTAGCCAGAAACATTCAGTACTTC

J: TRBJ2-3
V: TRBV28
size: -
length: 16
D: -
CDR3: CASSLVRVQRPDTQYF
DNA: TGTGCCAGCAGTTTAGTTCGAGTGCAACGGCCCGATACGCAGTATTTT

J: TRBJ2-7
V: TRBV28
size: few
length: 15
D: -
CDR3: CASSPWKGWDYEQYF
DNA: TGTGCCAGCAGTCCTTGGAAGGGGTGGGATTACGAGCAGTACTTC

J: TRBJ2-3
V: TRBV20-1
size: many
length: 14
D: -
CDR3: CSAGIAGVTDTQYF
DNA: TGCAGTGCTGGGATAGCAGGGGTTACAGATACGCAGTATTTT

J: TRBJ2-7
V: TRBV2
size: -
length: 15
D: -
CDR3: CASRTWQGRNHEQYF
DNA: TGTGCCAGCAGAACCTGGCAGGGAAGGAACCACGAGCAGTACTTC

J: TRBJ2-7
V: TRBV11-2
size: -
length: 15
D: -
CDR3: CASSSKKEGPHEQYF
DNA: TGTGCCAGCAGCTCCAAAAAGGAGGGACCCCACGAGCAGTACTTC

J: TRBJ2-1
V: TRBV5-1
size: many
length: 14
D: TRBD2
CDR3: CASSRGLGLDEQFF
DNA: TGCGCCAGCAGCAGGGGACTAGGGCTGGATGAGCAGTTCTTC

J: TRBJ2-7
V: TRBV7-2
size: few
length: 16
D: TRBD2
CDR3: CASSRPGLAVSYEQYF
DNA: TGTGCCAGCAGCCGGCCCGGACTAGCGGTTTCCTACGAGCAGTACTTC

J: TRBJ2-1
V: TRBV13
size: many
length: 14
D: TRBD2
CDR3: CASSAGLVYNEQFF
DNA: TGTGCCAGCAGCGCAGGACTAGTTTACAATGAGCAGTTCTTC

J: TRBJ2-7
V: TRBV28
size: -
length: 13
D: TRBD2
CDR3: CASRWDYPGEQYF
DNA: TGTGCCAGCCGTTGGGACTACCCGGGCGAGCAGTACTTC

J: TRBJ1-1
V: TRBV29-1
size: -
length: 14
D: -
CDR3: CSAAGVVVNTEAFF
DNA: TGCAGCGCTGCAGGGGTCGTAGTGAACACTGAAGCTTTCTTT

J: TRBJ2-1
V: TRBV5-5
size: few
length: 17
D: TRBD2
CDR3: CASSFFLAGGTYNEQFF
DNA: TGTGCCAGCAGCTTCTTCCTAGCGGGGGGCACCTACAATGAGCAGTTCTTC

J: TRBJ2-2
V: TRBV20-1
size: few
length: 14
D: -
CDR3: CSAREDPNTGELFF
DNA: TGCAGTGCTAGAGAGGACCCAAACACCGGGGAGCTGTTTTTT

J: TRBJ2-1
V: TRBV7-6
size: -
length: 17
D: TRBD1
CDR3: CASSLGGQGHSYNEQFF
DNA: TGTGCCAGCAGCCTAGGGGGACAGGGCCATTCCTACAATGAGCAGTTCTTC

J: TRBJ2-7
V: TRBV7-2
size: many
length: 16
D: TRBD2
CDR3: CASSLGSSGRAYEQYF
DNA: TGTGCCAGCAGCTTAGGTTCCAGCGGGAGGGCCTACGAGCAGTACTTC

J: TRBJ2-3
V: TRBV29-1
size: -
length: 14
D: TRBD2
CDR3: CSVGGLANTDTQYF
DNA: TGCAGCGTTGGGGGACTAGCCAACACAGATACGCAGTATTTT

J: TRBJ2-2
V: TRBV11-2
size: few
length: 15
D: TRBD2
CDR3: CASSLSAGGAGELFF
DNA: TGTGCCAGCAGCTTATCGGCGGGAGGGGCGGGGGAGCTGTTTTTT

J: TRBJ2-7
V: TRBV11-2
size: -
length: 18
D: TRBD1
CDR3: CASSPFTGQGSRSYEQYF
DNA: TGTGCCAGCAGCCCATTCACGGGACAGGGGTCCCGTTCCTACGAGCAGTACTTC

J: TRBJ2-2
V: TRBV4-3
size: -
length: 18
D: TRBD2
CDR3: CASSQALAGAPATGELFF
DNA: TGCGCCAGCAGCCAAGCCCTAGCGGGAGCCCCAGCCACCGGGGAGCTGTTTTTT

J: TRBJ2-2
V: TRBV4-3
size: many
length: 16
D: -
CDR3: CASSQGGTFYTGELFF
DNA: TGCGCCAGCAGCCAAGGGGGGACTTTTTACACCGGGGAGCTGTTTTTT

J: TRBJ1-4
V: TRBV28
size: few
length: 13
D: -
CDR3: CASGPGGREKLFF
DNA: TGTGCCAGCGGCCCCGGGGGCAGGGAAAAACTGTTTTTT

J: TRBJ2-7
V: TRBV10-2
size: many
length: 13
D: -
CDR3: CASRPLAFYEQYF
DNA: TGCGCCAGCAGGCCATTAGCCTTCTACGAGCAGTACTTC

J: TRBJ2-2
V: TRBV15
size: many
length: 17
D: -
CDR3: CATSRTAGTENTGELFF
DNA: TGTGCCACCAGCCGCACGGCAGGGACGGAGAACACCGGGGAGCTGTTTTTT

J: TRBJ2-7
V: TRBV20-1
size: -
length: 16
D: TRBD2
CDR3: CSARPPTSGSYYEQYF
DNA: TGCAGTGCTAGACCGCCGACTAGCGGGAGCTACTACGAGCAGTACTTC

J: TRBJ1-6
V: TRBV28
size: -
length: 17
D: -
CDR3: CASSFSGEGTYNSPLHF
DNA: TGTGCCAGCAGTTTTTCAGGGGAGGGCACCTATAATTCACCCCTCCACTTT

J: TRBJ1-2
V: TRBV29-1
size: few
length: 15
D: -
CDR3: CSVDPQPYSVGGYTF
DNA: TGCAGCGTTGATCCGCAGCCTTACTCCGTAGGAGGCTACACCTTC

J: TRBJ2-7
V: TRBV20-1
size: -
length: 13
D: TRBD2
CDR3: CSAMGSGNYEQYF
DNA: TGCAGTGCGATGGGTAGCGGGAACTACGAGCAGTACTTC

J: TRBJ2-3
V: TRBV21-1
size: -
length: 17
D: -
CDR3: CASRRPSTRISTDTQYF
DNA: TGTGCCAGCAGACGTCCCTCAACGAGAATCAGCACAGATACGCAGTATTTT

J: TRBJ2-3
V: TRBV7-6
size: -
length: 17
D: -
CDR3: CASSNPRQDPDTDTQYF
DNA: TGTGCCAGCAGCAACCCAAGACAGGACCCGGACACAGATACGCAGTATTTT

J: TRBJ1-1
V: TRBV28
size: few
length: 13
D: -
CDR3: CASSRGGNTEAFF
DNA: TGTGCCAGCAGCCGGGGGGGTAACACTGAAGCTTTCTTT

J: TRBJ2-5
V: TRBV21-1
size: -
length: 9
D: -
CDR3: CASEETQYF
DNA: TGTGCCAGCGAGGAGACCCAGTACTTC

J: TRBJ2-3
V: TRBV29-1
size: many
length: 13
D: -
CDR3: CSVKGRSTDTQYF
DNA: TGCAGCGTTAAAGGGAGGAGCACAGATACGCAGTATTTT

J: TRBJ2-7
V: TRBV30
size: few
length: 17
D: TRBD1
CDR3: CALCSSGTGDCSYEQYF
DNA: TGTGCCTTGTGCTCTTCCGGGACAGGGGATTGCTCCTACGAGCAGTACTTC

J: TRBJ2-7
V: TRBV18
size: many
length: 16
D: -
CDR3: CASSPLVLSHPYEQYF
DNA: TGTGCCAGCTCACCACTAGTACTGAGCCACCCCTACGAGCAGTACTTC